The rows below give T cell receptor beta chains drawn from one sample of a study of blood T cell repertoires in COVID-19. TCRdb's copy holds only in-frame clones and misses some; the assay was immunoSEQ multiplex PCR. This sample has 180,000 or so clones, with around 83% found just once. The sample consisted of peripheral blood. Source of these receptors: an older woman with acute or convalescent COVID-19. Both conserved end residues are trimmed from each CDR3. The order of the fields is D gene, J gene, CDR3 length, V gene, CDR3 protein. D genes are given only for firm matches.

NA | TRBJ2-3 | 13 | TRBV28 | ASSPWKGDTDTQY
NA | TRBJ2-7 | 13 | TRBV24-1 | ATSDGQAKDYEQY
TRBD1 | TRBJ2-5 | 13 | TRBV10-1 | ASSEGTGKQETQY
TRBD1 | TRBJ1-4 | 13 | TRBV28 | ASSQTDRGSRDRF
NA | TRBJ1-2 | 12 | TRBV25-1 | ASSQAGDNYGYT
TRBD1 | TRBJ1-5 | 12 | TRBV28 | ASRGTGGGEPQH
TRBD2 | TRBJ2-2 | 12 | TRBV20-1 | SASRLAGTGELF
NA | TRBJ1-3 | 12 | TRBV6-5 | ASSYGLSGNTIY
TRBD2 | TRBJ2-3 | 13 | TRBV10-3 | AISGGAGNTDTQY
NA | TRBJ1-2 | 12 | TRBV10-1 | ASWPKGRCDGYT
NA | TRBJ2-2 | 12 | TRBV5-1 | ASSPGDSRGELF
TRBD1 | TRBJ1-1 | 13 | TRBV9 | ASSPVQGGGTEAF
TRBD1 | TRBJ1-4 | 12 | TRBV7-9 | ASSWTGVTEKLF
TRBD1 | TRBJ2-5 | 11 | TRBV19 | ASSINRGETQY
TRBD2 | TRBJ2-5 | 13 | TRBV2 | ASSPNSGSGETQY
NA | TRBJ1-1 | 11 | TRBV11-2 | ASSLERDTEAF
NA | TRBJ1-1 | 10 | TRBV19 | ASRSGGTEAF
NA | TRBJ2-3 | 13 | TRBV10-3 | AISEARERGDTQY
NA | TRBJ2-2 | 13 | TRBV28 | ASSLGGRYTGELF
TRBD1 | TRBJ2-2 | 13 | TRBV6-2/TRBV6-3 | ASSYATGGPGELF
NA | TRBJ1-6 | 12 | TRBV3-1/TRBV3-2 | ASRRSRVNSPLH
NA | TRBJ2-7 | 11 | TRBV2 | AGGGGISYEQY
TRBD1 | TRBJ2-5 | 10 | TRBV29-1 | SVGRGRETQY
NA | TRBJ1-2 | 13 | TRBV6-1 | ASSEAGGSYYGYT
NA | TRBJ1-2 | 15 | TRBV6-1 | ASSEGFRGGPGYGYT
TRBD1 | TRBJ1-1 | 14 | TRBV5-1 | ASSLGGTGTNTEAF
NA | TRBJ1-3 | 13 | TRBV18 | ASSLGQSEGNTIY
TRBD1 | TRBJ1-1 | 11 | TRBV7-9 | ASSPAGGTEAF
NA | TRBJ1-2 | 12 | TRBV28 | ASTTSPEFGGYT
NA | TRBJ1-3 | 13 | TRBV6-5 | ASRKTGATGNTIY
NA | TRBJ1-6 | 13 | TRBV19 | ASSIWNREGSPLH
TRBD1 | TRBJ1-1 | 13 | TRBV5-8 | ASSLPGTGRLEAF
NA | TRBJ1-2 | 15 | TRBV19 | ASSPVSTGRSFYGYT
NA | TRBJ1-2 | 11 | TRBV10-1 | ASSHDRSYGYT
NA | TRBJ1-3 | 13 | TRBV9 | ASSVGGVMGNTIY
NA | TRBJ2-1 | 12 | TRBV7-2 | ASSLAQRYSEQF
NA | TRBJ1-4 | 11 | TRBV30 | AWSGNTNEKLF
NA | TRBJ2-3 | 12 | TRBV29-1 | SVGRGTPSDTQY
TRBD1 | TRBJ2-2 | 13 | TRBV6-5 | ASKAGTANTGELF
NA | TRBJ1-5 | 12 | TRBV5-1 | ASSSGGGNQPQH
NA | TRBJ2-5 | 14 | TRBV11-2 | ASSSRGRERRETQY
TRBD1 | TRBJ1-3 | 14 | TRBV18 | ASSPGQAPSGNTIY
NA | TRBJ1-1 | 13 | TRBV29-1 | SVPGTSLLGTEAF
NA | TRBJ2-1 | 13 | TRBV10-3 | AISDPGSRNNEQF
NA | TRBJ2-2 | 10 | TRBV6-6 | ASSSGVGELF
TRBD1 | TRBJ1-2 | 13 | TRBV19 | ASSQQGAVRGGYT
NA | TRBJ1-1 | 9 | TRBV7-9 | ASSSETEAF